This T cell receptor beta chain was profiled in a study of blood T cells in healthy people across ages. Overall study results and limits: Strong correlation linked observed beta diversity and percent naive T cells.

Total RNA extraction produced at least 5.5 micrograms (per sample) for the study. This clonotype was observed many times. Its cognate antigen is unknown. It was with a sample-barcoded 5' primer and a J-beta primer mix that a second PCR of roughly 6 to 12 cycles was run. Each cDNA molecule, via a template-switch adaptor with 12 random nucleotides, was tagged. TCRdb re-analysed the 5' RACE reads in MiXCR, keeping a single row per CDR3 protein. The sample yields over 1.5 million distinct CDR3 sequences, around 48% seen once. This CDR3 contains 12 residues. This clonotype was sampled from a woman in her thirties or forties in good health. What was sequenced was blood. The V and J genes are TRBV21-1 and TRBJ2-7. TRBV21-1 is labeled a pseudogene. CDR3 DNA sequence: TGTGCCAGCAGCACCACGACCTACGAGCAGTACTTC. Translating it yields CASSTTTYEQYF.